This TCR beta chain was captured in a study of technical replicates of blood from a handful of donors. The table came from immunoSEQ multiplex PCR; TCRdb's copy has only in-frame clones and leaves some out. Altogether roughly 70,000 clones are present, over 90% being singletons, with the ten largest covering about 4.5%. Germline V gives CDR1 LGHNA, CDR2 YSLEER. Trimming removed 1 base from V and 3 bases from J, with 13 bases in between. The length of the CDR3 is 15 residues. Sequencing was done on a sample of PBMCs. The gene calls are TRBV4-3 and TRBJ2-7; possible D gene TRBD2, 5 bases. The source of this sequence is a human donor in good health. Some clones in this sample may be carry-over from other donors' samples. The CDR3 region has the DNA TGCGCCAGCAGCCAAGGAGTCGGGGAACTCTACGAGCAGTACTTC. Its protein is CASSQGVGELYEQYF.